The clone carrying this T cell receptor (beta chain) showed up many times. Its antigen is not identified. This entry belongs to a study of T cell repertoires in cytomegalovirus infection. Study details: Used in the study were CMV epitopes, some recently identified and HLA-C-restricted, others well-studied and HLA-B-restricted. Evidence of both CMV infection and a matching HLA type came from public TCR beta signatures.

Whole-study results and caveats: The ex vivo response was dominated by HLA-C-restricted CMV-specific TCR beta clonotypes. The cumulative frequency of public TCR beta families distinguished individuals who carried CMV together with the relevant HLA.

The germline V gene encodes CDR1 SGHTA and CDR2 FQGNSA. The CDR3 has 15 residues. Trimming pared 2 bases from V and 0 bases from J, leaving 5 bases between. Each CDR3 protein gets one entry after TCRdb re-called the reads with MiXCR. Of about 700,000 distinct CDR3 sequences in the sample, roughly 30% were seen once. The clonotype originates from a human donor in good health (CMV status not recorded). Some clones in this sample may be carry-over from other donors' samples. Material: cultured PBMCs, obtained from culture after CMV antigen stimulation. The V and J genes are TRBV7-2 and TRBJ2-6; TRBD2 is a possible D gene (5 bases). CDR3 DNA: TGTGCCAGCAGCTTACGGGGCTCTGGGGCCAACGTCCTGACTTTC. This gives the protein CASSLRGSGANVLTF. The whole variable domain, filled in from reference TRBV7-2 and TRBJ2-6, reads GAGVSQSPSNKVTEKGKDVELRCDPISGHTALYWYRQSLGQGLEFLIYFQGNSAPDKSGLPSDRFSAERTGGSVSTLTIQRTQQEDSAVYLCASSLRGSGANVLTFGAGSRLTVL.